What follows are 3 T cell receptor beta chains derived from one specimen sequenced in a study of cytomegalovirus exposure and HLA in healthy donors. The PCR ran on 60 Vbeta and 13 Jbeta primers. Method: immunoSEQ multiplex PCR; TCRdb's copy keeps in-frame clones and lacks some. The sample includes approximately 200,000 clones, around 77% seen only once; the top ten take 1.5% to 2%. The sequenced sample was PBMCs. The receptor source for this set is a man aged 30-40 years in good health and CMV-seronegative.

V usage is TRBV2 and J usage is TRBJ1-5, with unresolved D. V shed 7 bases and J shed 0 bases, with 13 bases lying between them. Looked up from germline, CDR1 is SNHLY and CDR2 is FYNNEI. The CDR3 consists of 15 residues. The CDR3 region is CASTLGGYSNQPQHF. The DNA for the CDR3 is TGTGCCAGCACCCTGGGAGGTTATAGCAATCAGCCCCAGCATTTT.

This clone appeared once. The gene calls are TRBV6-5 and TRBJ1-5, with D hard to call. Deletions cut 3 bases from V and 1 base from J, with 13 bases between. The CDR3 is 16 amino acids. Looked up from germline, CDR1 is MNHEY and CDR2 is SVGAGI. This chain's CDR3 is CASSYSGAASNQPQHF. The CDR3 DNA reads TGTGCCAGCAGTTATTCAGGCGCCGCGAGCAATCAGCCCCAGCATTTT.

The CDR3, as DNA: TGTGCCAGCAGCTCCGACAGCCTTTTGAACACTGAAGCTTTCTTT. Residues: CASSSDSLLNTEAFF. V and J are TRBV7-3 and TRBJ1-1, with D possibly TRBD1 on 5 matching bases. Trimming took off 4 bases at V and 0 bases at J, with 12 bases between the two ends. The CDR3 is 15 amino acids. Germline values: CDR1 SGHTA, CDR2 FQGTGA.